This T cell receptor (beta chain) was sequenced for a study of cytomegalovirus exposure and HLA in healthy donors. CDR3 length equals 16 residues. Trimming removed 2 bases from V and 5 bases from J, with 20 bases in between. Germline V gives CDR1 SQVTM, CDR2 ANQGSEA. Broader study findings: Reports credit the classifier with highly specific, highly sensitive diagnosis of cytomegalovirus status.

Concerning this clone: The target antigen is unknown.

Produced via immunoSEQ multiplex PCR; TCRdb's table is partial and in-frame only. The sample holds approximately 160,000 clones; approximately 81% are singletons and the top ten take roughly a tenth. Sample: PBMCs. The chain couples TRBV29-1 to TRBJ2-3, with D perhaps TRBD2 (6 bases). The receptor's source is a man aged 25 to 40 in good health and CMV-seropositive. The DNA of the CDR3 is TGCAGCGTTGAACCGCGGGACTTTTCAGGTTTAGATACGCAGTATTTT. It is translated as CSVEPRDFSGLDTQYF.